The 25 T cell receptor beta chains given below trace back to one sample, sequenced in a study of T cell responses to AZD1222 COVID-19 vaccine. This table comes from immunoSEQ multiplex PCR, and its TCRdb copy is limited to in-frame clones, with some not included. This repertoire shows approximately 150,000 clones, 85% to 95% found once; its top ten account for about 10%. The starting material was peripheral blood, obtained 28 days after the second AZD1222 dose. The source is an adult who received the AZD1222 COVID-19 vaccine.

This sequence joins TRBV2 and TRBJ1-3; 9 positions agree with TRBD1. V shed 6 bases and J 4 bases; nucleotides not matched to a gene: 4. Looked up from germline, CDR1 is SNHLY and CDR2 is FYNNEI. This CDR3 comprises 14 residues. The CDR3 sequence is CASSADRGGNTIYF. The CDR3 bases are TGTGCCAGCAGCGCGGACAGGGGAGGAAACACCATATATTTT. Filled out from reference TRBV2 and TRBJ1-3, the complete variable domain reads EPEVTQTPSHQVTQMGQEVILRCVPISNHLYFYWYRQILGQKVEFLVSFYNNEISEKSEIFDDQFSVERPDGSNFTLKIRSTKLEDSAMYFCASSADRGGNTIYFGEGSWLTVV.

The chain has TRBV7-8 and TRBJ1-6; possibly TRBD1 for D (5 bases). Trimming shortened V by 4 bases and J by 9 bases, and 13 bases separated the two germline ends. Germline V gene sequence: CDR1 SGHVS, CDR2 FQNEAQ. The CDR3 loop spans 14 amino acids. CDR3 in amino acids: CASSYQGGGSPLHF. The DNA for the CDR3 is TGTGCCAGCAGCTATCAGGGCGGAGGTTCACCCCTCCACTTT.

The rearrangement links TRBV4-1 to TRBJ1-3; D is perhaps TRBD1 (6 bases). The ends were cut back, 1 base at V and 2 bases at J, with 12 bases in the middle. CDR3 length: 16 amino acids. Looked up from germline, CDR1 is MGHRA and CDR2 is YSYEKL. The DNA for the CDR3 is TGCGCCAGCAGCCAAGCTCAAACAGGGACTGGAAACACCATATATTTT. Its protein product is CASSQAQTGTGNTIYF.

V usage is TRBV5-1 and J usage is TRBJ2-7; no definite D call. With 5 bases removed from V and 3 bases from J, the gap between germline ends came to 6 bases. CDR1 and CDR2 (germline): SGHRS, YFSETQ. The CDR3 length is 11 residues. CDR3 sequence reads: CASRSDYEQYF. DNA for the CDR3: TGCGCCAGCAGATCCGACTACGAGCAGTACTTC.

This chain joins TRBV6-1 and TRBJ2-6; D unresolved. V shed 3 bases and J shed 0 bases, with 6 bases lying between them. The CDR3 runs to 15 residues. CDR1 is MNHNS, CDR2 SASEGT, per germline. CDR3 DNA sequence: TGTGCCAGCAGTGAGAGCACCTCTGGGGCCAACGTCCTGACTTTC. As protein: CASSESTSGANVLTF.

The rearrangement joins TRBV28 to TRBJ2-1; a possible D gene is TRBD2 (7 bases). The germline V gene has CDR1 MDHEN and CDR2 SYDVKM. V was cut by 2 bases and J by 10 bases, with 18 bases left in between. This CDR3 contains 15 residues. CDR3 residues: CASSLGWGGAREQFF. The CDR3 DNA is TGTGCCAGCAGTTTAGGCTGGGGGGGGGCTCGGGAGCAGTTCTTC.

The rearrangement links TRBV29-1 to TRBJ1-3; D unresolved. Deletions cut 3 bases from V and 1 base from J, with 10 bases between. Germline V gene lookup returns CDR1 SQVTM and CDR2 ANQGSEA. CDR3 length equals 14 residues. The CDR3 DNA reads as TGCAGCGTTGAGGTGGGAATATCTGGAAACACCATATATTTT. It encodes CSVEVGISGNTIYF.

This chain connects TRBV2 to TRBJ2-7; no clear D. Germline assignment: CDR1 SNHLY and CDR2 FYNNEI. V shed 6 bases and J shed 2 bases, with 11 bases lying between them. The CDR3 is 13 residues long. CDR3 protein: CASRQSGTYEQYF. The CDR3 DNA reads TGTGCCAGCAGACAATCAGGCACCTACGAGCAGTACTTC.

This clone was detected only once. CDR3 in DNA: TGTGCCAGCAGCCCCCCGGGGACAGTTCCTGTCGCCACCTTC. Its translation: CASSPPGTVPVATF. V is TRBV28 and J is TRBJ1-2, with 7 bases lining up with TRBD1. Trimming removed 6 bases from V and 13 bases from J; junction bases left unmatched: 17. CDR1 and CDR2 (germline): MDHEN, SYDVKM. The CDR3 runs to 14 residues.

The V gene is TRBV5-4, the J gene TRBJ2-3; 7 bases map to TRBD2. This CDR3 has 14 amino acids. The trim removed 5 bases at V and 3 bases at J, leaving 6 bases unmatched. Germline V gene data show CDR1 as SGHNT and CDR2 as YYREEE (reference sequence). CDR3 protein: CASSPQRGTDTQYF. CDR3 sequence (DNA): TGTGCCAGCAGTCCCCAGCGGGGTACAGATACGCAGTATTTT.

Of note for this clone: One junction end disagrees with the germline gene, perhaps due to a read error. The rearrangement links TRBV7-7 to TRBJ2-2, with 7 bases fitting TRBD1. CDR3 size: 14 residues. CDR1 and CDR2 from the germline V gene are SSHAT and FNYEAQ (reference sequence). The CDR3, as DNA: TGTGCTAGCAGCTTAGGACAGGACACCGGGGAGCTGTTTTTT. Protein: CASSLGQDTGELFF.

This clone was picked up one time. CDR3 sequence reads: CASSVSGQQETQYF. CDR3 bases: TGTGCCAGCTCCGTATCGGGACAGCAAGAGACCCAGTACTTC. The rearrangement joins TRBV18 to TRBJ2-5; 7 nucleotides match TRBD1. The V gene end was trimmed by 6 bases and the J gene end by 2 bases; junction bases not matched to a gene: 6. Germline CDR1 reads KGHSH; CDR2 reads LQKENI. The CDR3 totals 14 residues. The whole variable domain, filled in from reference TRBV18 and TRBJ2-5, reads NAGVMQNPRHLVRRRGQEARLRCSPMKGHSHVYWYRQLPEEGLKFMVYLQKENIIDESGMPKERFSAEFPKEGPSILRIQQVVRGDSAAYFCASSVSGQQETQYFGPGTRLLVL.

The chain carries TRBV6-2 or TRBV6-3 and TRBJ1-5; 10 bases fit TRBD1. CDR1 and CDR2 from the germline V gene are MNHEY and SVGEGT. The CDR3 has 15 amino acids. Trimming took 0 bases from V and 5 from J; bases not matched to a gene: 1. The CDR3 loop is CASSYSDRGHQPQHF. The CDR3 bases are TGTGCCAGCAGTTACTCTGACAGGGGGCATCAGCCCCAGCATTTT.

A single count supports this clone. The chain employs TRBV18 and TRBJ1-1, with 12 bases that match TRBD1. The germline V gene encodes CDR1 KGHSH and CDR2 LQKENI. V trimming: 0 bases; J trimming: 11 bases; junction bases outside the gene matches: 10. The CDR3 is 16 residues long. The CDR3 is CASSPPVGTGGRSAFF. The CDR3 nucleotides are TGTGCCAGCTCACCACCGGTCGGGACAGGGGGCCGGTCGGCTTTCTTT.

The chain is built from TRBV28 and TRBJ1-5; 7 nucleotides line up with TRBD1. Unmatched junction bases numbered 11, after V lost 6 bases and J lost 3 bases. CDR1 and CDR2 (germline): MDHEN, SYDVKM. The CDR3 consists of 16 residues. The CDR3 spells CASRTQGDRVNQPQHF. As DNA, the CDR3 is TGTGCCAGCAGGACCCAGGGGGATCGGGTCAATCAGCCCCAGCATTTT.

The rearrangement uses TRBV3-1 (or the pseudogene TRBV3-2) and TRBJ2-3; 11 nucleotides line up with TRBD2. CDR3 size: 15 residues. The germline V gene encodes CDR1 LGHDT and CDR2 YNNKEL (reference sequence). V lost 5 bases, J lost 1 base, and 2 bases stayed unmatched. The CDR3 reads CASSALAGGTDTQYF. Written as DNA, the CDR3 is TGTGCCAGCAGCGCACTAGCGGGGGGCACAGATACGCAGTATTTT.

The chain is built from TRBV6-5 and TRBJ2-2; tentatively, D is TRBD2 (5 bases). V lost 7 bases and J lost 4, with 16 bases in between. The CDR3 loop spans 15 amino acids. The germline V gene encodes CDR1 MNHEY and CDR2 SVGAGI. The CDR3 loop is CASTEEEYGTGELFF. CDR3 nucleotide sequence: TGTGCCAGCACCGAGGAGGAGTATGGCACCGGGGAGCTGTTTTTT.

The gene calls are TRBV19 and TRBJ2-2, with D possibly called TRBD1 or TRBD2 (5 bases each). V was cut by 7 bases and J by 3 bases, with 15 bases left in between. There are 15 residues in the CDR3. Looked up from germline, CDR1 is LNHDA and CDR2 is SQIVND (reference sequence). The CDR3 sequence is CASKVEGRDTGELFF. CDR3 coding DNA: TGTGCCAGTAAGGTCGAGGGCAGGGACACCGGGGAGCTGTTTTTT. The full variable domain, with the rest looked up from reference TRBV19 and TRBJ2-2, is DGGITQSPKYLFRKEGQNVTLSCEQNLNHDAMYWYRQDPGQGLRLIYYSQIVNDFQKGDIAEGYSVSREKKESFPLTVTSAQKNPTAFYLCASKVEGRDTGELFFGEGSRLTVL.

The chain joins TRBV3-1 (or the pseudogene TRBV3-2) to TRBJ2-7, with D uncertain. Per germline, CDR1 LGHDT and CDR2 YNNKEL (reference sequence). This CDR3 has 13 residues. V lost 4 bases to trimming and J lost 3 bases, with 10 bases between them. DNA of the CDR3: TGTGCCAGCAGCCCAACACTTCTCTACGAGCAGTACTTC. This sequence encodes CASSPTLLYEQYF.

This chain connects TRBV5-4 to TRBJ2-7; 8 bases align to TRBD2. The trim removed 4 bases at V and 0 bases at J, leaving 9 bases unmatched. The CDR3 is 16 amino acids. Germline V gene data show CDR1 as SGHNT and CDR2 as YYREEE (reference sequence). CDR3 DNA: TGTGCCAGCAGCGGGGGGAGTAGCGGGATCTCCTACGAGCAGTACTTC. Translation gives CASSGGSSGISYEQYF. The whole variable domain, remainder taken from reference TRBV5-4 and TRBJ2-7, is ETGVTQSPTHLIKTRGQQVTLRCSSQSGHNTVSWYQQALGQGPQFIFQYYREEENGRGNFPPRFSGLQFPNYSSELNVNALELDDSALYLCASSGGSSGISYEQYFGPGTRLTVT.

This rearrangement joins TRBV5-4 to TRBJ1-1, with 7 bases matching TRBD1. The CDR3 extends over 12 amino acids. Germline V CDR1 and CDR2: SGHNT, YYREEE (reference sequence). The junction had 1 base not matched to a gene; V was cut back by 7 bases and J by 1 base. The CDR3 loop reads CASRTGNTEAFF. CDR3 nucleotides: TGTGCCAGCCGGACAGGGAACACTGAAGCTTTCTTT.

The CDR3 here is CASSGGGNQPQHF. Written as DNA, the CDR3 is TGTGCCAGCAGTGGAGGGGGGAATCAGCCCCAGCATTTT. The chain is built from TRBV6-4 and TRBJ1-5, with TRBD1 as a possible D gene (6 bases). Trimming removed 4 bases from V and 4 bases from J, with 8 bases in between. CDR1 is MRHNA and CDR2 is SNTAGT in the germline V gene. This CDR3 contains 13 residues.

This chain links TRBV19 with TRBJ1-5, with 7 bases matching TRBD1. With 7 bases clipped from V and 4 bases from J, the junction kept 10 bases outside the gene matches. CDR3 length equals 15 residues. The germline CDR1 and CDR2 sequences are LNHDA and SQIVND (reference sequence). The CDR3 sequence: CASTPTGSVNQPQHF. The CDR3, as DNA: TGTGCCAGTACCCCGACAGGGAGCGTTAATCAGCCCCAGCATTTT.

The chain is built from TRBV7-2 and TRBJ2-3, with D perhaps matching TRBD2 (5 bases). Germline-derived CDR1 and CDR2 are SGHTA and FQGNSA. This CDR3 comprises 14 residues. V was pared by 5 bases and J by 4 bases, with 13 bases between. CDR3 residues: CASSDGLGPDTQYF. In nucleotides, the CDR3 is TGTGCCAGCAGCGATGGACTCGGGCCAGATACGCAGTATTTT. Combining the CDR3 with reference TRBV7-2 and TRBJ2-3 gives the whole variable domain GAGVSQSPSNKVTEKGKDVELRCDPISGHTALYWYRQSLGQGLEFLIYFQGNSAPDKSGLPSDRFSAERTGGSVSTLTIQRTQQEDSAVYLCASSDGLGPDTQYFGPGTRLTVL.

The chain joins TRBV29-1 to TRBJ2-7, with 9 bases aligning to TRBD1. The CDR3 totals 11 residues. CDR1 and CDR2 from the germline V gene are SQVTM and ANQGSEA. V was pared by 4 bases and J by 5 bases, with 0 bases of the junction left unmatched. The CDR3 DNA follows: TGCAGCGTTGGGGACAGGGACGAGCAGTACTTC. This codes for CSVGDRDEQYF.